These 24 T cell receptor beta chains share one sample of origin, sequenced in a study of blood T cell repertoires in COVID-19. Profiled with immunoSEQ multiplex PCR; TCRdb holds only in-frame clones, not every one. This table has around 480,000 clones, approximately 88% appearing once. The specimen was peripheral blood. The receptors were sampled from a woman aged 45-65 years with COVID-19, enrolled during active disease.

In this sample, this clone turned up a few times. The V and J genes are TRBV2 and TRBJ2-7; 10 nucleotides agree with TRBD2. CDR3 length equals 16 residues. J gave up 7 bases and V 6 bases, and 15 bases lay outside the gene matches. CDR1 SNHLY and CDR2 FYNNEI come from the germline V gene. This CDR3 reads CASRLLSGGSSGEQYF. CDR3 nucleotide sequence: TGTGCCAGCAGACTCCTTAGCGGGGGGTCCTCGGGGGAGCAGTACTTC.

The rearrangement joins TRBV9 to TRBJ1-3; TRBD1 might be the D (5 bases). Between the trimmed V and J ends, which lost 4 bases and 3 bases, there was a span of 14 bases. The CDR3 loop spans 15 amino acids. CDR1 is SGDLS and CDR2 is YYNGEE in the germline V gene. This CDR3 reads CASSPRREGGNTIYF. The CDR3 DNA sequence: TGTGCCAGCAGCCCTCGCAGGGAGGGTGGAAACACCATATATTTT. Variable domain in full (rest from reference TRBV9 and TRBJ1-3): DSGVTQTPKHLITATGQRVTLRCSPRSGDLSVYWYQQSLDQGLQFLIQYYNGEERAKGNILERFSAQQFPDLHSELNLSSLELGDSALYFCASSPRREGGNTIYFGEGSWLTVV.

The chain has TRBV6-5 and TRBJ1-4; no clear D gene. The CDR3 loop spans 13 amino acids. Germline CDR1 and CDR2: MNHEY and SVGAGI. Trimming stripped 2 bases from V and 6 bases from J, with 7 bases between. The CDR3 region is CASSYGRDEKLFF. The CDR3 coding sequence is TGTGCCAGCAGTTACGGGAGGGATGAAAAACTGTTTTTT.

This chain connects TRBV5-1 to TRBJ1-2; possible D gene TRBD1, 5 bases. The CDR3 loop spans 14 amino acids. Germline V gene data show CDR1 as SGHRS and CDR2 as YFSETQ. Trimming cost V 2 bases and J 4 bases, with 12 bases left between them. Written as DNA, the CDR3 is TGCGCCAGCAGCTTAAAAGGGGAAGCCTATGGCTACACCTTC. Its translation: CASSLKGEAYGYTF.

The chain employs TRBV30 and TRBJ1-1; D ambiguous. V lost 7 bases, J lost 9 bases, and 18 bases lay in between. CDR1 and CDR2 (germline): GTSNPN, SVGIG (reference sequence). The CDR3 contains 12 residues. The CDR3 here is CALTTKPPQAFF. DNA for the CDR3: TGTGCCTTGACTACTAAGCCTCCCCAAGCTTTCTTT.

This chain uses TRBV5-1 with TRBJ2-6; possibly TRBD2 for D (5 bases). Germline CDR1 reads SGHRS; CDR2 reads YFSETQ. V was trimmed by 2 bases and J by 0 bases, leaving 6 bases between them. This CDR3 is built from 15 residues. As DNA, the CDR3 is TGCGCCAGCAGCTTCGGGATCTCTGGGGCCAACGTCCTGACTTTC. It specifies CASSFGISGANVLTF.

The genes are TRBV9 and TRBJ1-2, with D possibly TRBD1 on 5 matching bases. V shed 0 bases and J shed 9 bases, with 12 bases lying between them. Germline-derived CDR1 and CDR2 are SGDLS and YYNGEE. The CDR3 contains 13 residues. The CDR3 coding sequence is TGTGCCAGCAGCGTAGTATCGAAGGGGAGCTACACCTTC. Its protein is CASSVVSKGSYTF.

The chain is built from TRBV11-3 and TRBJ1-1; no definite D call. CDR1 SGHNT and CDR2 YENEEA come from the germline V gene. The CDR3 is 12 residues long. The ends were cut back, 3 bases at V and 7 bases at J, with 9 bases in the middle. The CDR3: CASSFGRSEAFF. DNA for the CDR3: TGTGCCAGCAGCTTTGGGAGGAGTGAAGCTTTCTTT.

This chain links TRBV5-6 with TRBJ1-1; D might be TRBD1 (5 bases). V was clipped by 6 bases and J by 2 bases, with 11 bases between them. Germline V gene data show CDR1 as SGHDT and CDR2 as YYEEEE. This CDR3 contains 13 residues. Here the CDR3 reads CASTMGGNTEAFF. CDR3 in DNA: TGTGCCAGCACCATGGGGGGTAACACTGAAGCTTTCTTT.

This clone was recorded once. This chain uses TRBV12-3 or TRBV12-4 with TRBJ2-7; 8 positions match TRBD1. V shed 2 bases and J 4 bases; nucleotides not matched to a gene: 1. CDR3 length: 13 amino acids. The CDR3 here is CASSLQGAYEQYF. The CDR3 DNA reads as TGTGCCAGCAGTTTACAGGGGGCTTACGAGCAGTACTTC.

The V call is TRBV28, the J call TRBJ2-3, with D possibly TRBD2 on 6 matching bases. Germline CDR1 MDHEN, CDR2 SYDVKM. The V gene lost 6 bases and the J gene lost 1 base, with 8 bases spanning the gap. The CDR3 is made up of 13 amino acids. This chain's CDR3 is CASRSGGTDTQYF. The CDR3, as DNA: TGTGCCAGCAGGTCGGGGGGCACAGATACGCAGTATTTT.

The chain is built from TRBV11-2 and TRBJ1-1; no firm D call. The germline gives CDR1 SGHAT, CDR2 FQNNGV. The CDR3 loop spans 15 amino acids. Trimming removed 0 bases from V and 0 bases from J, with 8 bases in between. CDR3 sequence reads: CASSLEWQVNTEAFF. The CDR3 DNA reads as TGTGCCAGCAGCTTAGAATGGCAGGTGAACACTGAAGCTTTCTTT. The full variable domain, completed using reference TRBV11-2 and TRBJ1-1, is EAGVAQSPRYKIIEKRQSVAFWCNPISGHATLYWYQQILGQGPKLLIQFQNNGVVDDSQLPKDRFSAERLKGVDSTLKIQPAKLEDSAVYLCASSLEWQVNTEAFFGQGTRLTVV.

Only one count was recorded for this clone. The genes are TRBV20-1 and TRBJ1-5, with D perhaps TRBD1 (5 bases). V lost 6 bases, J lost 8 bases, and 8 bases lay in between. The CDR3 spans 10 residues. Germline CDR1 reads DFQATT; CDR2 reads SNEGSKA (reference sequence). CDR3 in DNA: TGCAGTGCCGGGGGGGAGCCCCAGCATTTT. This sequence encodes CSAGGEPQHF.

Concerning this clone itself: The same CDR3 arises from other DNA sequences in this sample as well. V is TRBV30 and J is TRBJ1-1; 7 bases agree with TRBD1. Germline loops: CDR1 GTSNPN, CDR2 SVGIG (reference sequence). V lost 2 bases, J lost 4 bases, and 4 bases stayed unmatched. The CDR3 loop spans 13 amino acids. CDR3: CAWSRDRGTEAFF. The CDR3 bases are TGTGCCTGGAGTCGGGACAGAGGCACTGAAGCTTTCTTT.

The CDR3, as DNA: TGTGCCAGCAGCCGGGTCCCGGGACAGCGAGCAGATACGCAGTATTTT. Amino acid sequence: CASSRVPGQRADTQYF. The chain couples TRBV27 to TRBJ2-3, with 7 bases that match TRBD1. The germline V gene has CDR1 MNHEY and CDR2 SMNVEV (reference sequence). The CDR3 runs 16 residues. After removal of 6 bases from V and 4 bases from J, the junction contained 13 bases not matched to a gene.

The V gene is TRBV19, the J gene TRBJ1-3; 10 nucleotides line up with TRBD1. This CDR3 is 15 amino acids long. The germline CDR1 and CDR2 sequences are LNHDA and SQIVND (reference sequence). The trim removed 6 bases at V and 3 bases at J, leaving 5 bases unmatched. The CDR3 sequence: CASSSGTGVGNTIYF. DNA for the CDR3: TGTGCCAGTAGCTCCGGGACAGGGGTTGGAAACACCATATATTTT.

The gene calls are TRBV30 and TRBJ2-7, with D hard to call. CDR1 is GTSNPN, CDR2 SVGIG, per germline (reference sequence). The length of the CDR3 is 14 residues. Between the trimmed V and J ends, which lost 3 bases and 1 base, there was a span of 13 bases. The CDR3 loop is CAWRRSGASYEQYF. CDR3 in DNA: TGTGCCTGGAGGCGCTCAGGCGCTTCCTACGAGCAGTACTTC.

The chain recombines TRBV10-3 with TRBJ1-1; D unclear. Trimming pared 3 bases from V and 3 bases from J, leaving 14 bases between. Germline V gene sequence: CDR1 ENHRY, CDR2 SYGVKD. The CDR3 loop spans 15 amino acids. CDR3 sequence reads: CAISDPARRDTEAFF. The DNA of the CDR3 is TGTGCCATCAGTGACCCCGCGAGACGGGACACTGAAGCTTTCTTT.

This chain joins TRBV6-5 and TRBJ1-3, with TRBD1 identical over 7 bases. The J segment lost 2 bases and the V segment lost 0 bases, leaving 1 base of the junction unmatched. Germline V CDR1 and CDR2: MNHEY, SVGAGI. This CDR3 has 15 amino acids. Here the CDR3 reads CASSYSQGAGNTIYF. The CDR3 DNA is TGTGCCAGCAGTTACTCGCAGGGGGCTGGAAACACCATATATTTT.

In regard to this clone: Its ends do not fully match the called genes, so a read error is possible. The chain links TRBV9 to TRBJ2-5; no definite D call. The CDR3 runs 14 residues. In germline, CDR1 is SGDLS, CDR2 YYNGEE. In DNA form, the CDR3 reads TGTGCCAGCAGCTCCCGTTATGGTCGAGAGGCCCAGTACTTC. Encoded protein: CASSSRYGREAQYF. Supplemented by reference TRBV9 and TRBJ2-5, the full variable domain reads DSGVTQTPKHLITATGQRVTLRCSPRSGDLSVYWYQQSLDQGLQFLIQYYNGEERAKGNILERFSAQQFPDLHSELNLSSLELGDSALYFCASSSRYGREAQYFGPGTRLLVL.

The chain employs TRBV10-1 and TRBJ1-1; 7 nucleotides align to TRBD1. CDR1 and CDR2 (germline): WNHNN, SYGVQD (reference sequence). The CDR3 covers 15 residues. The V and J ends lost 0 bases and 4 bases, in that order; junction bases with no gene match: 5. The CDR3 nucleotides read TGCGCCAGCAGTGAGTCACAGGGGCCCGGCACTGAAGCTTTCTTT. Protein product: CASSESQGPGTEAFF.

The CDR3 protein is CASSWTAGGNEQFF. The CDR3, as DNA: TGCGCCAGCAGCTGGACAGCGGGGGGCAATGAGCAGTTCTTC. The chain combines TRBV5-1 with TRBJ2-1, with 9 nucleotides matching TRBD2. Trimming cost V 3 bases and J 6 bases; bases outside gene matches: 4. Germline V gives CDR1 SGHRS, CDR2 YFSETQ. The CDR3 totals 14 residues.

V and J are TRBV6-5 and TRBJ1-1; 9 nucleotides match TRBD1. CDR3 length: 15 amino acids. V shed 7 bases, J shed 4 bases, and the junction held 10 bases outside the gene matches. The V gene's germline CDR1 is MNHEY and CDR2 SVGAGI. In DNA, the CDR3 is TGTGCCAGCACCACTCATGGACAGGGGACCACTGAAGCTTTCTTT. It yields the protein CASTTHGQGTTEAFF.

DNA for the CDR3: TGTGCCAGCAGTTACTCACTTCGGACTAGCGGAAGGTACGAGCAGTACTTC. As protein: CASSYSLRTSGRYEQYF. The V gene is TRBV6-2 or TRBV6-3, the J gene TRBJ2-7, with 10 bases that match TRBD2. CDR1 and CDR2 (germline): MNHEY, SVGEGT. With 0 bases clipped from V and 4 bases from J, the junction kept 9 bases outside the gene matches. This CDR3 spans 17 amino acids.